This T cell receptor beta chain was captured by sequencing in a study of blood T cell repertoires in COVID-19 (dated by TCRdb to about 2020). Context from the whole study: Samples covering the acute and convalescent phases of COVID-19 were provided by collaborators in the United States, Italy and Spain. Where available, HLA class I and class II types were taken from metadata supplied by the sample provider and were not determined by assay-based typing. The dataset comprised deeply sampled blood TCRbeta repertoires from subjects exposed to, actively infected with, or recovered from COVID-19. The repertoires were released in a freely available public database intended as a resource for research on the immune response to SARS-CoV-2. A de-identified subject ID, COVID-19 status, age in years and sex were almost always included in the sample metadata. The material from the prospective study consisted of cDNA or gDNA derived from T cells, B-cell-depleted T cells, or PBMCs. The samples were drawn from two sources: the first 160 participants of the ongoing ImmuneRACE study, and 1,000 to 1,500 subjects contributed by 6 global collaborators. What the research found in general, with its limitations: Clinical and demographic metadata were provided uncurated, with the amount varying by source and participant.

The CDR3 runs 14 amino acids, cysteine and phenylalanine included. Just the 42-base CDR3 DNA is kept, in frame starting at base 1. Looking up the germline V gene yields CDR1 MRHNA and CDR2 SNTAGT. V lost 2 bases and J lost 2 bases; the stretch between them is 6 bases long. TCRbeta CDR3 regions were amplified from genomic DNA by means of the immunoSEQ Assay, a bias-controlled multiplex PCR. From the authors' description of their analysis: The number of nucleated cells in each sample was estimated from the amplification of reference gene primers within the assay. To quantify the absolute abundance of each unique TCRbeta CDR3 rearrangement, sequence reads were collapsed and filtered. For each sample, productive Simpson clonality was calculated as the square root of Simpson's diversity index across productive rearrangements. Not all clones reach the TCRdb copy of this immuneACCESS table, which keeps in-frame sequences only. Checked studies attribute under half of the gap to unresolved V genes and leave the rest unexplained. That table furnishes V, J and clone size, whereas the DNA furnished D and trimming. Counted in this sample were approximately 440,000 clones; around 90% of them appeared once. Together, the top ten hold about 0.65% of the sample.

In this sample, this clone turned up a few times. The specificity of this receptor is unknown. Base qualities are not recorded, but no much larger clone differs from it by a single base. In the prospective study, participants were about 18 to 90 years old, resided in approximately 22 geographic areas of the United States, and were enrolled through a virtual design. To assign participants to cohorts, the prospective study relied on clinical history that participants themselves reported in a screening survey and a study questionnaire. For ImmuneRACE Cohort 3, a participant was defined as recovered based on two consecutive negative NP/OP PCR tests, clearance by a healthcare professional, or resolution of symptoms. Each participant in the prospective study had whole blood, serum and a nasopharyngeal or oropharyngeal swab collected by mobile phlebotomists. Participants in the prospective study had the option to provide additional blood draws and questionnaires over an approximately 2-month period. Blood samples from the prospective study were shipped frozen or at room temperature prior to DNA extraction.

The chain is made from TRBV6-4 and TRBJ2-2; the D gene is possibly TRBD2, with 5 bases matching. The specimen sequenced was PBMCs or T cells enriched from blood (not recorded which). The source of this sequence is a woman younger than 35 who had recovered from COVID-19. The sequenced DNA: TGTGCCAGCAGTGACGGACTTAACACCGGGGAGCTGTTTTTT. Its translation reads: CASSDGLNTGELFF.